This T cell receptor beta chain was sequenced in a study of T-cell reconstitution after alpha-beta-depleted transplantation in children. A library of TCRbeta sequences, prepared with unique molecular identifiers, was generated. TCRdb re-analysed the PCR reads in MiXCR, keeping a single row per CDR3 protein. The sample records about 640,000 distinct CDR3 sequences, around a sixth being singletons. With 4 bases removed from V and 0 bases from J, the gap between germline ends came to 23 bases. This CDR3 contains 20 residues. The V gene's germline CDR1 is SGHRS and CDR2 YFSETQ. The V gene is TRBV5-1, the J gene TRBJ2-6, with D possibly being TRBD1 (6 bases). The specimen comprised PBMCs from the stem cell graft donor, sampled from the stem cell graft. This receptor was obtained from a human donor who donated a stem cell graft to a child with acute myeloid leukemia. CDR3 in DNA: TGCGCCAGCAGCCTACTCAATCTGACAGGTTTTGTCTCTGGGGCCAACGTCCTGACTTTC. Protein: CASSLLNLTGFVSGANVLTF. Full variable domain (rest looked up from reference TRBV5-1 and TRBJ2-6): KAGVTQTPRYLIKTRGQQVTLSCSPISGHRSVSWYQQTPGQGLQFLFEYFSETQRNKGNFPGRFSGRQFSNSRSEMNVSTLELGDSALYLCASSLLNLTGFVSGANVLTFGAGSRLTVL.